The next 18 T cell receptor beta chains were all read from a single sample in a study of Graves' ophthalmopathy and Graves' hyperthyroidism. Amplification targeted the TCR beta CDR3 regions, with RNA transcripts as the source material. HTBI primers primed a first-round RT-PCR, and a second-round multiplex PCR followed. TCRdb passed the multiplex PCR reads through MiXCR, listing each CDR3 protein once. This sample has 650,000 to 900,000 distinct CDR3 sequences, with roughly 40% found just once. The sequencing input was peripheral blood. The source of these receptors is an adult man with Graves' ophthalmopathy.

In its sample, this clonotype was seen many times. This chain links TRBV10-3 with TRBJ1-5; D is ambiguous. The ends were cut back, 6 bases at V and 1 base at J, with 10 bases in the middle. The CDR3 is made up of 14 amino acids. Germline V gene lookup returns CDR1 ENHRY and CDR2 SYGVKD. Here the CDR3 DNA reads TGTGCCATCAGACCAGAGGGAAGCAATCAGCCCCAGCATTTT. This codes for CAIRPEGSNQPQHF.

The table lists this clonotype with a few counts. In nucleotides, the CDR3 is TGTGCCAGCTACTTACCGTTATGGCTCTATGGCTACACCTTC. It yields the protein CASYLPLWLYGYTF. The genes are TRBV2 and TRBJ1-2, with unresolved D. This CDR3 region has 14 residues. Germline CDR1 SNHLY, CDR2 FYNNEI. Trimming left V 8 bases short and J 4 bases short, with 17 bases between.

The chain has TRBV10-2 and TRBJ1-5; no firm D call. Germline V gives CDR1 WSHSY, CDR2 SAAADI. The CDR3 is 15 amino acids. The V end was cut by 0 bases, the J end by 5 bases, with 11 bases between. CDR3 region: CASSESGLRDQPQHF. For the CDR3, the DNA is TGCGCCAGCAGTGAGTCAGGGCTAAGGGATCAGCCCCAGCATTTT.

On this clonotype itself: A much bigger clone sits one base away, suggesting this may be a read error. The chain uses TRBV7-3 and TRBJ1-6; 7 bases agree with TRBD1. Per the germline V gene, CDR1 is SGHTA and CDR2 is FQGTGA. This CDR3 comprises 15 residues. CDR3 DNA sequence: TGTGCCAACAGCCCCACACAGGGGATGAATTCACCCCTCCACTTT. Encoded protein: CANSPTQGMNSPLHF. The full variable domain, with the rest looked up from reference TRBV7-3 and TRBJ1-6, is GAGVSQTPSNKVTEKGKYVELRCDPISGHTALYWYRQSLGQGPEFLIYFQGTGAADDSGLPNDRFFAVRPEGSVSTLKIQRTERGDSAVYLCANSPTQGMNSPLHFGNGTRLTVT.

The chain uses TRBV10-3 and TRBJ2-5; 16 nucleotides line up with TRBD2. The CDR3 is 19 residues long. With 0 bases clipped from V and 4 bases from J, the junction kept 8 bases outside the gene matches. Germline V lookup: CDR1 ENHRY, CDR2 SYGVKD. The CDR3 spells CAISESPGLAGGPLETQYF. The CDR3 region has the DNA TGTGCCATCAGTGAGTCTCCGGGACTAGCGGGAGGGCCGCTAGAGACCCAGTACTTC.

A few counts support this clonotype. The J gene is TRBJ2-5, the V gene TRBV7-9; D gene unclear. Trimming removed 3 bases at V and 5 bases at J, with 13 bases between. CDR3 length: 14 amino acids. From germline, CDR1 is SEHNR and CDR2 FQNEAQ (reference sequence). In DNA form, the CDR3 reads TGTGCCAGCAGCTTGGCTTCGTTTCGGGAGACCCAGTACTTC. This gives the protein CASSLASFRETQYF.

This clonotype was observed at least ten times. The rearrangement uses TRBV20-1 and TRBJ1-1; a possible D gene is TRBD1 (5 bases). This CDR3 comprises 11 residues. Per germline, CDR1 DFQATT and CDR2 SNEGSKA (reference sequence). With 4 bases removed from V and 10 bases from J, the gap between germline ends came to 13 bases. The CDR3 region has the DNA TGCAGTGCTATTCAAGGGGTATCAGCTTTCTTT. Its translation is CSAIQGVSAFF.

This clonotype was recorded many times. The J gene is TRBJ1-5, the V gene TRBV2, with TRBD1 as a possible D gene (6 bases). Germline V gene data show CDR1 as SNHLY and CDR2 as FYNNEI. V lost 7 bases and J lost 3, with 10 bases in between. The CDR3 has 13 residues. In DNA form, the CDR3 reads TGTGCCAGCATCCGGGACAACAATCAGCCCCAGCATTTT. The encoded protein is CASIRDNNQPQHF.

This clonotype was seen more than once but under ten times. The J gene is TRBJ1-1, the V gene TRBV11-2; 7 bases are a match to TRBD1. CDR3 length: 15 residues. V lost 5 bases and J lost 4; bases outside the gene matches: 10. Germline V gene data show CDR1 as SGHAT and CDR2 as FQNNGV. CDR3 amino acids: CASSQAGTAATEAFF. The CDR3 DNA sequence: TGTGCCAGCAGCCAAGCCGGGACAGCAGCCACTGAAGCTTTCTTT. Looking up the rest from reference TRBV11-2 and TRBJ1-1 gives the full variable domain: EAGVAQSPRYKIIEKRQSVAFWCNPISGHATLYWYQQILGQGPKLLIQFQNNGVVDDSQLPKDRFSAERLKGVDSTLKIQPAKLEDSAVYLCASSQAGTAATEAFFGQGTRLTVV.

This clonotype came up many times. The V call is TRBV7-9, the J call TRBJ1-4; D unclear. The germline CDR1 and CDR2 sequences are SEHNR and FQNEAQ (reference sequence). The CDR3 contains 14 residues. V lost 5 bases and J 7 bases, leaving 14 bases between the germline ends. The CDR3 bases are TGTGCCAGCAGCCCAATGGCTACAGCTGAAAAACTGTTTTTT. The encoded protein is CASSPMATAEKLFF.

With regard to this clonotype: Lacking the conserved final phenylalanine or tryptophan, this CDR3 likely reflects a read error. V and J are TRBV19 and TRBJ1-2; no firm D call. Germline V gives CDR1 LNHDA, CDR2 SQIVND (reference sequence). The CDR3 is 16 amino acids. The V end was cut by 9 bases, the J end by 0 bases, with 20 bases between. This CDR3 reads CARTFETPKANYGYTL. The CDR3 bases are TGTGCCAGAACTTTCGAGACGCCTAAAGCTAACTATGGCTACACCCTC.

There are many counts of this clonotype. The rearrangement joins TRBV7-6 to TRBJ1-6, with D unresolved. This CDR3 contains 15 residues. V gave up 4 bases and J gave up 0 bases, with 7 bases separating them. Per germline, CDR1 SGHVS and CDR2 FNYEAQ. This chain's CDR3 is CASSSEFSYNSPLHF. The CDR3 coding sequence is TGTGCCAGCAGCTCAGAGTTCTCCTATAATTCACCCCTCCACTTT.

This clonotype was recorded a few times. The chain couples TRBV9 to TRBJ1-2, with D possibly being TRBD1 (5 bases). There are 16 residues in the CDR3. Germline loops: CDR1 SGDLS, CDR2 YYNGEE. Trimming removed 4 bases from V and 4 bases from J, with 20 bases in between. Here the CDR3 DNA reads TGTGCCAGCAGCCCGAGGCAGGGCCCCGATTCCTATGGCTACACCTTC. Translation gives CASSPRQGPDSYGYTF.

The V gene is TRBV25-1, the J gene TRBJ2-7; D is uncertain. The J call is doubtful: the DNA matches TRBJ1-2 better. Looked up from germline, CDR1 is MGHDK and CDR2 is SYGVNS. This CDR3 spans 15 amino acids. CDR3 coding DNA: TGTGCCAGCAGTGATGCCACGGGCGCCAGCTATGGCTACACCTTC. Its protein is CASSDATGASYGYTF.

A word on this clonotype: A read error is likely, as this CDR3 ends without the conserved phenylalanine or tryptophan. This sequence joins TRBV6-5 and TRBJ1-6, with D possibly TRBD1 on 5 matching bases. The CDR3 is 16 residues long. Germline lookup yields CDR1 MNHEY and CDR2 SVGAGI. The V end was cut by 2 bases, the J end by 7 bases, with 15 bases between. The CDR3 reads CASSYTPAGRNSPLHS. The CDR3 bases are TGTGCCAGCAGTTACACCCCGGCAGGGAGGAATTCACCCCTCCACTCT.

V and J are TRBV29-1 and TRBJ2-5; 12 nucleotides align to TRBD1. TRBJ2-7 explains the end of the DNA better; the J call may be wrong. CDR1 is SQVTM and CDR2 is ANQGSEA in the germline V gene. The CDR3 is 13 amino acids. This CDR3 reads CSARDRGLYEQYF. The CDR3 DNA reads TGCAGCGCCCGGGACAGGGGGCTCTACGAGCAGTACTTC.

As to this clonotype: In this CDR3 the conserved last residue, phenylalanine or tryptophan, is missing, so a read error is likely. The chain joins TRBV5-1 to TRBJ2-7; 11 nucleotides align to TRBD1. Per the germline V gene, CDR1 is SGHRS and CDR2 is YFSETQ. V shed 3 bases and J 5 bases; nucleotides not matched to a gene: 4. The CDR3 length is 14 residues. The CDR3 here is CASSSGTGGNEQYC. DNA of the CDR3: TGCGCCAGCAGCTCCGGGACAGGGGGAAACGAGCAGTACTGC.

This clonotype was seen ten or more times. The chain carries TRBV7-9 and TRBJ1-1; TRBD1 agrees at 8 bases. CDR1 SEHNR and CDR2 FQNEAQ come from the germline V gene (reference sequence). This CDR3 has 15 amino acids. V gave up 5 bases and J gave up 3 bases; unmatched junction bases: 8. The CDR3, as DNA: TGTGCCAGCAGCCCAACAGGGGGGGCGGACACTGAAGCTTTCTTT. Residues: CASSPTGGADTEAFF.